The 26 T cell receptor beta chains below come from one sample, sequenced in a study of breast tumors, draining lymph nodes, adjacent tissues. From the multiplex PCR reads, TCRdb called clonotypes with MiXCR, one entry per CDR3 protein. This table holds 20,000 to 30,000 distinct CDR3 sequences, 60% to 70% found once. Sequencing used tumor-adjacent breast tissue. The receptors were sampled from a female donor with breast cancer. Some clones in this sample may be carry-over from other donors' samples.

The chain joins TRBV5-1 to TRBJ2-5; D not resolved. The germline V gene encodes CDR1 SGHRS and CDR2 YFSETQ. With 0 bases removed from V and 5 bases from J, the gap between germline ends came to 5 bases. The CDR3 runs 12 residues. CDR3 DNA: TGCGCCAGCAGCTTGGATCTTGAGACCCAGTACTTC. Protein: CASSLDLETQYF.

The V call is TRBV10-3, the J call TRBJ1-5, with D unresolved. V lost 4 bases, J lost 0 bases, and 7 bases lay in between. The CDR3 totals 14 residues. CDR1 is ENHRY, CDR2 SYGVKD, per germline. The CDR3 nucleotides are TGTGCCATCAGTGGGGGTGGTAGCAATCAGCCCCAGCATTTT. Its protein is CAISGGGSNQPQHF.

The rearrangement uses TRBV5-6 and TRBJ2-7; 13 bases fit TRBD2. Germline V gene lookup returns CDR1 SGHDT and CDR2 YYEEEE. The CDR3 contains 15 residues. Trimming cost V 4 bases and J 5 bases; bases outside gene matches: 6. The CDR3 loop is CASSAGLAGTNEQYF. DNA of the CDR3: TGTGCCAGCAGCGCGGGACTAGCGGGAACCAACGAGCAGTACTTC.

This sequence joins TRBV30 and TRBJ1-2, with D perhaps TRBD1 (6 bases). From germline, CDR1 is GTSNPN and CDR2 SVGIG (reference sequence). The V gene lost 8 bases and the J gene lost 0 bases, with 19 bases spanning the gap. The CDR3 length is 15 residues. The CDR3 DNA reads TGTGCCCGCCACCGGGGGGCCCAAGCTAACTATGGCTACACCTTC. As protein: CARHRGAQANYGYTF.

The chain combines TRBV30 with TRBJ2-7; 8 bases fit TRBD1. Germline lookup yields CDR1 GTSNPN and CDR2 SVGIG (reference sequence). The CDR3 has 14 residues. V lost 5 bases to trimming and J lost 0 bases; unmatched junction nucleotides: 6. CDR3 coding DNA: TGTGCCTGGGAAACAGGGGGGAGCTCCTACGAGCAGTACTTC. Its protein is CAWETGGSSYEQYF.

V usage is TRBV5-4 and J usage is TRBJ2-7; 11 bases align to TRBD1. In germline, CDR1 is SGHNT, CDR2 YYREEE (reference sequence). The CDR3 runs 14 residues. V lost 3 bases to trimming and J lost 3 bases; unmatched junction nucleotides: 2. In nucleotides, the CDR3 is TGTGCCAGCAGCTCCGGGACAGGGGGCTACGAGCAGTACTTC. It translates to CASSSGTGGYEQYF.

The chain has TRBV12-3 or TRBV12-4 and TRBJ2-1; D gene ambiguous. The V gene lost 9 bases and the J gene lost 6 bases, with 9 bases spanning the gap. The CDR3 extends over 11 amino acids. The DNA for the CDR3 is TGTGCCAGTGGAGACCCCAATGAGCAGTTCTTC. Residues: CASGDPNEQFF.

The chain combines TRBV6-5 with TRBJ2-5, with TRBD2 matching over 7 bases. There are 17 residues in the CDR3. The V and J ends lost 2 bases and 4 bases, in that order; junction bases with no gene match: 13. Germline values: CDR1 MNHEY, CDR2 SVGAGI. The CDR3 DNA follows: TGTGCCAGCAGTTACAAATTGAGGGGATGGGAGGGAGAGACCCAGTACTTC. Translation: CASSYKLRGWEGETQYF.

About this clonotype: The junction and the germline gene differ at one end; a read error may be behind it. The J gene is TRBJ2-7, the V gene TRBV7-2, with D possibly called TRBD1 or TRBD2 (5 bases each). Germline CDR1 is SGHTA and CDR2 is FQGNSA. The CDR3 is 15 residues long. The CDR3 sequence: CASSSSGAYSYEQHF. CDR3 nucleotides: TGTGCCAGCAGTTCGTCCGGGGCTTACTCCTACGAGCAGCACTTC. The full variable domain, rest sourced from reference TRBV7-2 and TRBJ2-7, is GAGVSQSPSNKVTEKGKDVELRCDPISGHTALYWYRQSLGQGLEFLIYFQGNSAPDKSGLPSDRFSAERTGGSVSTLTIQRTQQEDSAVYLCASSSSGAYSYEQHFGPGTRLTVT.

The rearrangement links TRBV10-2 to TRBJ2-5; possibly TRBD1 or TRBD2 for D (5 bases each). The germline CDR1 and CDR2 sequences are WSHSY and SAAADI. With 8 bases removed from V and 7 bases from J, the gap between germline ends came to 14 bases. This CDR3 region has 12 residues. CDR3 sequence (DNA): TGCGCCAGCGGAGCGGCTGGGGGGACCCAGTACTTC. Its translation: CASGAAGGTQYF.

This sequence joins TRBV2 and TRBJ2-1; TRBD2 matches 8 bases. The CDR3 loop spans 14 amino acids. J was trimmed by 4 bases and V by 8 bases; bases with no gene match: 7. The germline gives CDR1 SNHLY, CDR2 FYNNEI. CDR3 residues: CASVSSGFYNEQFF. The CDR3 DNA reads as TGTGCCAGCGTATCTAGCGGGTTTTACAATGAGCAGTTCTTC.

CDR3 in amino acids: CASSQLSGNTIYF. In DNA, the CDR3 is TGTGCCAGCAGCCAACTCTCTGGAAACACCATATATTTT. This chain uses TRBV3-1 with TRBJ1-3; D gene uncertain. Germline V lookup: CDR1 LGHDT, CDR2 YNNKEL (reference sequence). The CDR3 totals 13 residues. V lost 2 bases and J 0 bases, leaving 2 bases between the germline ends.

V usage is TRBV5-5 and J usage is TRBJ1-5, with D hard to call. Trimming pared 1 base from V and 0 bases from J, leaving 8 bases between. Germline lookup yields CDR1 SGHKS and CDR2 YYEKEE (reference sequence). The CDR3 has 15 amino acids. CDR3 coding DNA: TGTGCCAGCAGCTTGTCCGACTATAGCAATCAGCCCCAGCATTTT. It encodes CASSLSDYSNQPQHF.

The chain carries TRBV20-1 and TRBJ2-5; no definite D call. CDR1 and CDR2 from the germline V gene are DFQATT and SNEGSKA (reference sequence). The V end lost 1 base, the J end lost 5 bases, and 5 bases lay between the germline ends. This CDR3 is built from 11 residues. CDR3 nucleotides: TGCAGTGCTAGAGGCCTCGAGACCCAGTACTTC. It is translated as CSARGLETQYF.

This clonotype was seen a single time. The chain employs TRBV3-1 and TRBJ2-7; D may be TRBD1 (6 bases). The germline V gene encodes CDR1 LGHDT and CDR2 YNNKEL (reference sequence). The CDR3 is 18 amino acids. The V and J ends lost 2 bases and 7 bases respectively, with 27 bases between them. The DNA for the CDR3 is TGTGCCAGCAGCCAACAAGATGTTTGGGGGCCCCTTGGAGTGGAGCAGTACTTC. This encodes CASSQQDVWGPLGVEQYF.

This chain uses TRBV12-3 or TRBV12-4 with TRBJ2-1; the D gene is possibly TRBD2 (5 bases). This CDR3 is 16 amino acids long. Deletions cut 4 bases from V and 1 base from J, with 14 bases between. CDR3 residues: CASSSLWERSYNEQFF. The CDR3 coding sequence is TGTGCCAGCAGTTCTTTGTGGGAGAGATCCTACAATGAGCAGTTCTTC.

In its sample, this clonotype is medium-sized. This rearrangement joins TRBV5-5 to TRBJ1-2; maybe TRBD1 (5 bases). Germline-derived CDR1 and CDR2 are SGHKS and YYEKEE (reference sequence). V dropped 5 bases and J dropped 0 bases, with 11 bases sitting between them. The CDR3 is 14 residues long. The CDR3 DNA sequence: TGTGCCAGCAGAGGGGTCCTAGCTAACTATGGCTACACCTTC. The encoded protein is CASRGVLANYGYTF.

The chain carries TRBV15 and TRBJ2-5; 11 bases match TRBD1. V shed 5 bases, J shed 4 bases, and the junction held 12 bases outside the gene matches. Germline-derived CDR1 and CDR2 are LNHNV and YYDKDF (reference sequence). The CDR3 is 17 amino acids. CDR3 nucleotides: TGTGCCACCAGCCAACTCATAGCCGGGACAGGGGGAGAGACCCAGTACTTC. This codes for CATSQLIAGTGGETQYF. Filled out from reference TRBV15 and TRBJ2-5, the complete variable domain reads DAMVIQNPRYQVTQFGKPVTLSCSQTLNHNVMYWYQQKSSQAPKLLFHYYDKDFNNEADTPDNFQSRRPNTSFCFLDIRSPGLGDTAMYLCATSQLIAGTGGETQYFGPGTRLLVL.

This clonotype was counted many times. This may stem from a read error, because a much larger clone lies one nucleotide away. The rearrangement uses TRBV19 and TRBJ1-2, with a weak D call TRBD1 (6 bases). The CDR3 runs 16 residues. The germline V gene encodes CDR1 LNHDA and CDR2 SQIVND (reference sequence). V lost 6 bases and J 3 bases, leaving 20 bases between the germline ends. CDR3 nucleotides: TGTGCCAGTAGCCACTCCCAAGGTGGGGGCCACTATGGCTACACCTTC. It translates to CASSHSQGGGHYGYTF.

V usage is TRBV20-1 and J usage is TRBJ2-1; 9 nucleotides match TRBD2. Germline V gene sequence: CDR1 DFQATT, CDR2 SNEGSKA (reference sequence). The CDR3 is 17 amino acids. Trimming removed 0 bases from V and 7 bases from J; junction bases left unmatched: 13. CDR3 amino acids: CSARELREGLVWNEQFF. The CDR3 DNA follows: TGCAGTGCTAGAGAACTGCGGGAGGGCCTTGTTTGGAATGAGCAGTTCTTC.

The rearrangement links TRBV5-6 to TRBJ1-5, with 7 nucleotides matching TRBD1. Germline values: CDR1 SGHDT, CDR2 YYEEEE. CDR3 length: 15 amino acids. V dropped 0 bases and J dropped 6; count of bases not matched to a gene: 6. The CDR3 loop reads CASSLGTGLRQPQHF. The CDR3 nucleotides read TGTGCCAGCAGCTTGGGGACAGGCCTTCGTCAGCCCCAGCATTTT.

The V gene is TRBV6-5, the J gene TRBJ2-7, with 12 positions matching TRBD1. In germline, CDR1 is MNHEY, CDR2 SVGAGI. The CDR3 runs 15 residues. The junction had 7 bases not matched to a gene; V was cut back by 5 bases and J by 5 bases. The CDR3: CASSTRGQGAHEQYF. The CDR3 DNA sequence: TGTGCCAGCAGTACCAGGGGACAGGGGGCCCACGAGCAGTACTTC.

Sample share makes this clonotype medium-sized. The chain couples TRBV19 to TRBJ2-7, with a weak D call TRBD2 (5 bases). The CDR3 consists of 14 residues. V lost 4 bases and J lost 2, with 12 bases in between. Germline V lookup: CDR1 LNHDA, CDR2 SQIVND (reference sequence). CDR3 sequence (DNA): TGTGCCAGTAGTAGGTGGGAGCGACCCTACGAGCAGTACTTC. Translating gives CASSRWERPYEQYF.

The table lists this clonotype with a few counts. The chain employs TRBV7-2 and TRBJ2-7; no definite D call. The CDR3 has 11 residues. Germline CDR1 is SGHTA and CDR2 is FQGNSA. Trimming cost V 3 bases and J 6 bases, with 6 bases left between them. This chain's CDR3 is CASSFFAEQYF. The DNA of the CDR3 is TGTGCCAGCAGCTTTTTCGCCGAGCAGTACTTC.

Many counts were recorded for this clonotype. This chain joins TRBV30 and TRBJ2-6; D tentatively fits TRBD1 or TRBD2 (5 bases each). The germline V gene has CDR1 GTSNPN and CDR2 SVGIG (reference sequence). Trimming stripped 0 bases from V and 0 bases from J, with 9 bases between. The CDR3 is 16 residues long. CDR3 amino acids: CAWSVPGASGANVLTF. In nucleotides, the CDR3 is TGTGCCTGGAGTGTCCCCGGGGCCTCTGGGGCCAACGTCCTGACTTTC.

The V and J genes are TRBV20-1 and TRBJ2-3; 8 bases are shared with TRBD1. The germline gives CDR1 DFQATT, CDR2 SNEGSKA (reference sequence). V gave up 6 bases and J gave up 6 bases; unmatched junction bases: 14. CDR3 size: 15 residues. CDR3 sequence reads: CSAKTGVNYMDTQYF. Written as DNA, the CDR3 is TGCAGTGCGAAGACAGGGGTAAACTATATGGATACGCAGTATTTT.